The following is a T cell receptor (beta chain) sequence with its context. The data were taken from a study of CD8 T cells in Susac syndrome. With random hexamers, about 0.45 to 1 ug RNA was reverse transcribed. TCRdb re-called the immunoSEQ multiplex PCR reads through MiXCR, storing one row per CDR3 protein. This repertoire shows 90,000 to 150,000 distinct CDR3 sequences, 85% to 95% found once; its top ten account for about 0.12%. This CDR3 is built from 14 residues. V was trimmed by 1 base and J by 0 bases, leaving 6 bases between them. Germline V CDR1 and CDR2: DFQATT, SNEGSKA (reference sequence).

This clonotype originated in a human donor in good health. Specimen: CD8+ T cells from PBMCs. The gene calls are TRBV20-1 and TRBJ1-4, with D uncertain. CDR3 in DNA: TGCAGTGCTAGAGGGGCTTCAACTAATGAAAAACTGTTTTTT. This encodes CSARGASTNEKLFF.